The TCR beta chain described here comes from a study of cytomegalovirus exposure and HLA in healthy donors. Unrecorded immune exposures were likely, despite nominal health at sampling. Germline trimming cut 2 bases from V and 6 bases from J; bases unmatched to any gene: 5. CDR3 length equals 15 residues. CDR1 and CDR2 (germline): SEHNR, FQNEAQ (reference sequence). This PCR relied on a set of 60 Vbeta primers and 13 Jbeta primers. Sequencing used immunoSEQ multiplex PCR; TCRdb keeps in-frame clones, though not all of them. The table lists approximately 70,000 clones. The sequence derives from a middle-aged woman in good health and CMV-seropositive. The sequenced sample consisted of PBMCs. This chain links TRBV7-9 with TRBJ1-4, with 8 bases identical to TRBD1. The CDR3 bases are TGTGCCAGCAGCTTATTCAGGGGGCGCGATGAAAAACTGTTTTTT. This codes for CASSLFRGRDEKLFF.